The clone carrying this T cell receptor beta chain was detected only a few times. As yet, its antigen is unknown. One junction end disagrees with the germline gene, perhaps due to a read error. The data stem from a study of CD8 T cells in ankylosing spondylitis. Germline-derived CDR1 and CDR2 are SGHRS and YFSETQ. This CDR3 contains 12 residues. Overall study results and limits: Ankylosing spondylitis blood seemed to carry a telltale TCR beta motif made of eight or nine highly homologous variants.

TCRdb reanalysed the 5' RACE reads using MiXCR and keeps one entry per CDR3 protein. The sample consists of about 840,000 distinct CDR3 sequences, about 12% of them appearing once. The gene calls are TRBV5-1 and TRBJ2-5; 8 positions agree with TRBD2. Sequencing was done on a sample of blood, either unsorted or a sorted T cell fraction (not recorded which). This TCR was recovered from a male donor with ankylosing spondylitis. For the CDR3, the DNA is TGCGCCAGCAGCTTGGAGCGGGGGCCTCTTGACTTC. Protein: CASSLERGPLDF.